The TCR delta chain under discussion was sequenced for a study of γδ T cells in repeated Plasmodium falciparum infection. Trimming cost V 1 base and J 5 bases, with 22 bases left between them. The CDR3 is 17 residues long. Germline V CDR1 and CDR2: GEAIGNYY, EKD. TCRdb fed the multiplex PCR reads into CATT to redo clone calling. The sample includes 50,000 or so delta-chain clones, about 1.6% of them seen just once. In the case of this clone: TCRdb assigns this DNA the protein of a much larger clone, which departs from its translation at residue 12; this likely reflects a read error, and the protein shown comes from translating the DNA.

Gammadelta T cells were flow-sorted from PBMC into Vgamma9/Vdelta2+ and Vdelta2-negative populations for bulk analysis. The source is a pool of human donors (malaria-infected and uninfected, not separated). Sequencing was done on a sample of gamma-delta T cells from blood. The rearrangement joins TRDV2 to TRDJ1; TRDD2 or TRDD3 may be the D gene (5 bases each). TCRdb supplies no J gene; here it was assigned by aligning the nucleotide sequence to germline. CDR3: CACDTLDGGPSADKLIF. Here the CDR3 DNA reads TGTGCCTGTGACACGCTAGACGGGGGCCCTTCGGCAGATAAACTCATCTTT.